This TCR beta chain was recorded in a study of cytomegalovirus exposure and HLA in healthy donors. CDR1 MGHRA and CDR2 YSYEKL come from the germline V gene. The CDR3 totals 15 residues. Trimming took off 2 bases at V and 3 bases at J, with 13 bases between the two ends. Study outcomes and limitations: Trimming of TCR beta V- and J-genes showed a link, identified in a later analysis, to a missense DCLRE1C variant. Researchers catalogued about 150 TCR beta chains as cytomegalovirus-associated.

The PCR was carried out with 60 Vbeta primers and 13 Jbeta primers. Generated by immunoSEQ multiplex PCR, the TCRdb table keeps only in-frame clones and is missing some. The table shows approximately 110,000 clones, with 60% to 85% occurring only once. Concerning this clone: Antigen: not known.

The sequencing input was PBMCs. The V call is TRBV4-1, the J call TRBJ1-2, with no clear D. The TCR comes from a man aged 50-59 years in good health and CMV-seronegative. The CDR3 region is CASSQPIGEDYGYTF. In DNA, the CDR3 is TGCGCCAGCAGCCAACCCATCGGGGAGGACTATGGCTACACCTTC.